These 26 T cell receptor beta chains came from one sample sequenced in a study of neurological immune-mediated disorders. One entry per CDR3 protein, called by TCRdb with MiXCR from the 5' RACE reads. Counted here are 60,000 to 85,000 distinct CDR3 sequences, about 5% occurring once; the ten biggest clones make up roughly 2.4%. The material sequenced was PBMCs. These receptors came from a woman under 40 with multiple sclerosis.

This clonotype was counted ten times or more. The chain couples TRBV11-2 to TRBJ2-1; TRBD1 or TRBD2 may be the D gene (5 bases each). Germline CDR1 SGHAT, CDR2 FQNNGV. V was cut by 1 base and J by 4 bases, with 11 bases left in between. This CDR3 spans 15 amino acids. The CDR3 nucleotides are TGTGCCAGCAGCTTAGCCTCGGGACGATACAATGAGCAGTTCTTC. This gives the protein CASSLASGRYNEQFF.

The V gene is TRBV20-1, the J gene TRBJ2-2; maybe TRBD2 (5 bases). CDR3 length: 17 residues. V lost 0 bases to trimming and J lost 1 base, with 15 bases between them. Germline CDR1 is DFQATT and CDR2 is SNEGSKA (reference sequence). For the CDR3, the DNA is TGCAGTGCTAGAGATCGCCCTGCCGGGATGAACACCGGGGAGCTGTTTTTT. Protein product: CSARDRPAGMNTGELFF.

Only a few counts were recorded for this clonotype. This rearrangement joins TRBV20-1 to TRBJ1-1, with D tentatively TRBD1 (5 bases). The CDR3 spans 12 residues. Per germline, CDR1 DFQATT and CDR2 SNEGSKA (reference sequence). Trimming left V 1 base short and J 7 bases short, with 10 bases between. The CDR3 bases are TGCAGTGCTAGAGGACAGTGGGTTGAAGCTTTCTTT. It yields the protein CSARGQWVEAFF.

This clonotype was recorded many times. The chain carries TRBV12-3 or TRBV12-4 and TRBJ1-3, with TRBD1 identical over 10 bases. The CDR3 runs to 16 residues. Trimming cost V 7 bases and J 3 bases; bases outside gene matches: 9. The chain's CDR3 is CASTPGQGLIGNTIYF. The CDR3 DNA reads as TGTGCCAGCACCCCGGGACAGGGGTTGATTGGAAACACCATATATTTT.

This clonotype was counted at least ten times. CDR3 loop: CSAKRTDTEAFF. The CDR3 region has the DNA TGCAGTGCTAAGAGGACAGATACTGAAGCTTTCTTT. This chain links TRBV20-1 with TRBJ1-1, with TRBD1 as a possible D gene (6 bases). Deletions cut 4 bases from V and 5 bases from J, with 11 bases between. The CDR3 length is 12 residues. Germline V lookup: CDR1 DFQATT, CDR2 SNEGSKA (reference sequence).

A word on this clonotype: One end of the junction is discordant with germline, which a read error may explain. V and J are TRBV14 and TRBJ1-1; D remains ambiguous. Germline CDR1 SGHDN, CDR2 FVKESK. This CDR3 has 12 residues. CDR3 loop: CDSSKVHTEAFF. CDR3 in DNA: TGTGACAGCAGCAAAGTCCACACTGAAGCTTTCTTT.

This clonotype was observed at least ten times. V is TRBV29-1 and J is TRBJ1-1; TRBD1 agrees at 8 bases. The CDR3 sequence is 13 residues long. V lost 4 bases and J lost 0; bases outside the gene matches: 1. In germline, CDR1 is SQVTM, CDR2 ANQGSEA. This CDR3 is CSVAGGMNTEAFF. The CDR3, as DNA: TGCAGCGTTGCAGGGGGCATGAACACTGAAGCTTTCTTT.

This clonotype appeared many times. The rearrangement links TRBV20-1 to TRBJ2-1; 9 positions match TRBD2. V was clipped by 0 bases and J by 2 bases; unmatched bases: 8. CDR3 size: 17 residues. Germline V CDR1 and CDR2: DFQATT, SNEGSKA (reference sequence). CDR3 residues: CSARDLQASGAYNEQFF. CDR3 bases: TGCAGTGCTAGAGATCTGCAAGCTAGCGGGGCCTACAATGAGCAGTTCTTC.

The genes are TRBV20-1 and TRBJ1-2, with 8 bases lining up with TRBD1. This CDR3 has 15 amino acids. The germline CDR1 and CDR2 sequences are DFQATT and SNEGSKA (reference sequence). The V segment lost 0 bases and the J segment 2 bases; nucleotides outside the gene matches: 5. The CDR3, as DNA: TGCAGTGCTAGAGATCTAGGGACAGGAAACTATGGCTACACCTTC. It encodes CSARDLGTGNYGYTF.

This clonotype was seen more than once but under ten times. The chain uses TRBV5-1 and TRBJ2-2; 12 bases align to TRBD2. The CDR3 is 15 amino acids. V gave up 5 bases and J gave up 8 bases; unmatched junction bases: 7. CDR1 is SGHRS, CDR2 YFSETQ, per germline. For the CDR3, the DNA is TGCGCCAGCAGACTAGCGGGGGGCCCTGGAGGGGAGCTGTTTTTT. This sequence encodes CASRLAGGPGGELFF.

This rearrangement joins TRBV10-3 to TRBJ2-1; D unresolved. Germline V lookup: CDR1 ENHRY, CDR2 SYGVKD. This CDR3 region has 13 residues. Trimming shortened V by 4 bases and J by 7 bases, and 11 bases separated the two germline ends. CDR3 in DNA: TGTGCCATCAGTGTGGCTATATTGAATGAGCAGTTCTTC. Its translation is CAISVAILNEQFF.

The V call is TRBV9, the J call TRBJ1-4, with a weak D call TRBD1 (5 bases). V gave up 1 base and J gave up 8 bases, with 12 bases separating them. The CDR3 length is 14 residues. Germline V gene data show CDR1 as SGDLS and CDR2 as YYNGEE. The CDR3 DNA reads as TGTGCCAGCAGCGTACAGGGCGGCCGGGAAAAACTGTTTTTT. It yields the protein CASSVQGGREKLFF.

This clonotype was seen at least ten times. This rearrangement joins TRBV12-3 or TRBV12-4 to TRBJ1-2; 7 bases agree with TRBD1. After removal of 6 bases from V and 6 bases from J, the junction contained 7 bases not matched to a gene. This CDR3 spans 13 amino acids. In DNA form, the CDR3 reads TGTGCCAGCAGCCGCGACAGGGTGGATGGCTACACCTTC. Translating gives CASSRDRVDGYTF.

This clonotype was seen ten or more times. The CDR3 sequence: CASSSDFYTQYF. CDR3 bases: TGTGCCAGCAGCTCGGACTTCTATACGCAGTATTTT. The chain carries TRBV7-9 and TRBJ2-3; D may be TRBD2 (5 bases). The germline V gene has CDR1 SEHNR and CDR2 FQNEAQ (reference sequence). Trimming removed 4 bases at V and 7 bases at J, with 9 bases between. The CDR3 length is 12 residues.

This clonotype was seen ten or more times. The chain is built from TRBV28 and TRBJ2-7; D assignment may be TRBD1 or TRBD2 (6 bases each). The germline gives CDR1 MDHEN, CDR2 SYDVKM. V was pared by 5 bases and J by 0 bases, with 17 bases between. The CDR3 totals 16 residues. CDR3 loop: CASSHQRGESSYEQYF. CDR3 bases: TGTGCCAGCAGTCACCAAAGGGGGGAGAGCTCCTACGAGCAGTACTTC.

This clonotype appeared many times. The gene calls are TRBV20-1 and TRBJ2-3; D might be TRBD1 or TRBD2, each matching 6 bases. The CDR3 covers 15 residues. The V end lost 3 bases, the J end lost 3 bases, and 16 bases lay between the germline ends. Germline V gene data show CDR1 as DFQATT and CDR2 as SNEGSKA (reference sequence). The CDR3 DNA sequence: TGCAGTGCTAGCCCAGGAGGGGGGAATACAGATACGCAGTATTTT. Encoded protein: CSASPGGGNTDTQYF.

In nucleotides, the CDR3 is TGCGCCAGCAGCCCCATTGGGGCCAAGGGGTCCGGGGAGCTGTTTTTT. This sequence encodes CASSPIGAKGSGELFF. The genes are TRBV4-1 and TRBJ2-2; a possible D gene is TRBD1 (5 bases). V dropped 4 bases and J dropped 6 bases, with 18 bases sitting between them. This CDR3 comprises 16 residues. Germline CDR1 and CDR2: MGHRA and YSYEKL.

Ten or more counts support this clonotype. V and J are TRBV5-1 and TRBJ1-1; TRBD1 might be the D (5 bases). The length of the CDR3 is 13 residues. Germline lookup yields CDR1 SGHRS and CDR2 YFSETQ. Trimming took off 7 bases at V and 5 bases at J, with 15 bases between the two ends. Here the CDR3 reads CASALGVGTEAFF. The CDR3 DNA reads as TGCGCCAGCGCCTTGGGGGTCGGGACTGAAGCTTTCTTT.

This clonotype was counted only a few times. This rearrangement joins TRBV28 to TRBJ1-4; 11 bases map to TRBD1. V shed 7 bases, J shed 10 bases, and the junction held 5 bases outside the gene matches. The CDR3 has 13 amino acids. CDR1 and CDR2 from the germline V gene are MDHEN and SYDVKM. The CDR3 sequence: CASTPGTGGKLFF. The CDR3 DNA follows: TGTGCCAGCACCCCGGGGACAGGGGGAAAACTGTTTTTT.

This clonotype showed up many times. This sequence joins TRBV20-1 and TRBJ2-2; D not resolved. Looked up from germline, CDR1 is DFQATT and CDR2 is SNEGSKA (reference sequence). The CDR3 runs to 11 residues. Trimming shortened V by 5 bases and J by 8 bases, and 9 bases separated the two germline ends. DNA for the CDR3: TGCAGTGCTGGCCGCTCTGGGGAGCTGTTTTTT. Its translation is CSAGRSGELFF.

This chain connects TRBV20-1 to TRBJ2-1; tentative D call: TRBD2 (6 bases). Germline V lookup: CDR1 DFQATT, CDR2 SNEGSKA (reference sequence). The CDR3 spans 14 residues. V was shortened by 6 bases and J by 3 bases, with 15 bases between the two germline ends. The DNA of the CDR3 is TGCAGTGCCAAAAGACTAGGCGACTACAATGAGCAGTTCTTC. Amino acid sequence: CSAKRLGDYNEQFF.

This clonotype was picked up many times. This chain joins TRBV6-2 or TRBV6-3 and TRBJ2-1; 8 bases agree with TRBD2. V lost 5 bases and J lost 5; bases outside the gene matches: 11. The CDR3 sequence is 16 residues long. Germline CDR1 is MNHEY and CDR2 is SVGEGT. CDR3 nucleotides: TGTGCCAGCAGTGACTTAGCGGGACCCGCCAACAATGAGCAGTTCTTC. Encoded protein: CASSDLAGPANNEQFF.

This clonotype was counted ten times or more. The chain combines TRBV5-1 with TRBJ2-2; 10 positions match TRBD2. CDR3 length equals 16 residues. V shed 0 bases, J shed 6 bases, and the junction held 5 bases outside the gene matches. CDR1 and CDR2 (germline): SGHRS, YFSETQ. This chain's CDR3 is CASSLALAGAAGELFF. The CDR3 DNA follows: TGCGCCAGCAGCTTGGCGCTAGCGGGAGCTGCCGGGGAGCTGTTTTTT.

This clonotype was recorded at least ten times. V is TRBV5-1 and J is TRBJ2-3; 8 positions match TRBD1. In germline, CDR1 is SGHRS, CDR2 YFSETQ. Unmatched junction bases numbered 2, after V lost 5 bases and J lost 0 bases. The CDR3 has 14 amino acids. CDR3 protein: CASRDRGSTDTQYF. The CDR3 DNA reads as TGCGCCAGCAGAGACAGGGGCAGCACAGATACGCAGTATTTT.

This clonotype was counted at least ten times. The chain couples TRBV20-1 to TRBJ2-7, with D perhaps TRBD2 (6 bases). Between the trimmed V and J ends, which lost 3 bases and 0 bases, there was a span of 12 bases. The germline gives CDR1 DFQATT, CDR2 SNEGSKA (reference sequence). The CDR3 extends over 14 amino acids. CDR3 residues: CSARGGTSSYEQYV. The CDR3 DNA is TGCAGTGCTAGGGGGGGAACAAGCTCCTACGAGCAGTACGTC.

Many counts were recorded for this clonotype. The chain's CDR3 is CASSELDGSYEQYV. CDR3 in DNA: TGTGCCAGCAGTGAGCTGGACGGATCCTACGAGCAGTACGTC. The genes are TRBV6-1 and TRBJ2-7; D remains ambiguous. V was cut by 3 bases and J by 1 base, with 10 bases left in between. Per germline, CDR1 MNHNS and CDR2 SASEGT. This CDR3 has 14 residues.